Shown below are 18 T cell receptor beta chains from a single sample sequenced in a study of T cell changes during pregnancy in multiple sclerosis. Clones were sequenced by immunoSEQ multiplex PCR, and TCRdb holds only the in-frame ones, with some missing. The sample holds around 56,000 clones, roughly nine tenths seen once. Source: CD4+ T cells from peripheral blood mononuclear cells, taken in the first trimester of pregnancy. These TCRs come from a female donor with multiple sclerosis, enrolled in a pregnancy study.

The CDR3 bases are TGTGCCAGCAGCTTAGGGACTAGCGGGGTCCTTGGGGAGACCCAGTACTTC. It is translated as CASSLGTSGVLGETQYF. This chain connects TRBV7-3 to TRBJ2-5, with 13 bases matching TRBD2. The CDR3 has 17 amino acids. V gave up 2 bases and J gave up 5 bases; unmatched junction bases: 8. The germline gives CDR1 SGHTA, CDR2 FQGTGA.

The chain uses TRBV4-1 and TRBJ2-3; no clear D. CDR1 MGHRA and CDR2 YSYEKL come from the germline V gene. The CDR3 sequence is 14 residues long. V dropped 1 base and J dropped 1 base, with 6 bases sitting between them. The CDR3 sequence: CASSQVTRTDTQYF. DNA for the CDR3: TGCGCCAGCAGCCAAGTGACTCGCACAGATACGCAGTATTTT.

This clone was detected once. The chain is built from TRBV7-6 and TRBJ2-6; TRBD1 matches at 10 bases. After removal of 1 base from V and 0 bases from J, the junction contained 3 bases not matched to a gene. CDR1 and CDR2 (germline): SGHVS, FNYEAQ. CDR3 length equals 18 residues. The CDR3, as DNA: TGTGCCAGCAGCTTAGTGGGGACAGGGGACTCTGGGGCCAACGTCCTGACTTTC. Protein product: CASSLVGTGDSGANVLTF.

The chain combines TRBV9 with TRBJ2-3; TRBD2 matches 8 bases. Germline V gene lookup returns CDR1 SGDLS and CDR2 YYNGEE. The trim removed 0 bases at V and 6 bases at J, leaving 9 bases unmatched. The CDR3 loop spans 16 amino acids. The CDR3 loop reads CASSVESGGGGDTQYF. The CDR3 DNA reads TGTGCCAGCAGCGTAGAAAGCGGGGGCGGGGGGGATACGCAGTATTTT. The full variable domain, with the rest looked up from reference TRBV9 and TRBJ2-3, is DSGVTQTPKHLITATGQRVTLRCSPRSGDLSVYWYQQSLDQGLQFLIQYYNGEERAKGNILERFSAQQFPDLHSELNLSSLELGDSALYFCASSVESGGGGDTQYFGPGTRLTVL.

The chain joins TRBV4-3 to TRBJ2-5; TRBD2 agrees at 7 bases. The germline V gene has CDR1 LGHNA and CDR2 YSLEER. CDR3 length: 14 residues. V shed 1 base, J shed 10 bases, and the junction held 9 bases outside the gene matches. The CDR3 region has the DNA TGCGCCAGCAGCCAAGCAACTAGCGCCGGAGGCCAGTACTTC. It encodes CASSQATSAGGQYF.

The chain uses TRBV6-1 and TRBJ1-1, with D maybe TRBD1 (5 bases). Trimming removed 4 bases from V and 4 bases from J, with 22 bases in between. Germline assignment: CDR1 MNHNS and CDR2 SASEGT. The CDR3 totals 17 residues. The CDR3 bases are TGTGCCAGCAGTGCAAGTCGATGGGGGGTATCGGGCACTGAAGCTTTCTTT. It codes for CASSASRWGVSGTEAFF.

The chain employs TRBV2 and TRBJ2-2; TRBD2 agrees at 8 bases. Germline CDR1 is SNHLY and CDR2 is FYNNEI. The length of the CDR3 is 15 residues. V was clipped by 6 bases and J by 2 bases; unmatched bases: 5. The CDR3 loop reads CASRPGGANTGELFF. CDR3 sequence (DNA): TGTGCCAGCAGGCCCGGGGGGGCAAACACCGGGGAGCTGTTTTTT.

This clone was counted once. The chain is built from TRBV7-2 and TRBJ2-5, with D possibly TRBD1 on 5 matching bases. CDR3 length: 15 residues. Looked up from germline, CDR1 is SGHTA and CDR2 is FQGNSA. V was clipped by 0 bases and J by 2 bases, with 10 bases between them. The CDR3 loop is CASSLARNRQETQYF. The CDR3 DNA is TGTGCCAGCAGCTTAGCTCGGAACAGGCAAGAGACCCAGTACTTC.

The CDR3: CASSQEQGIRIYGYTF. The CDR3 region has the DNA TGCGCCAGCAGCCAGGAACAGGGAATAAGAATCTATGGCTACACCTTC. V usage is TRBV4-3 and J usage is TRBJ1-2, with a possible D match to TRBD1 (6 bases). V was shortened by 3 bases and J by 4 bases, with 18 bases between the two germline ends. In germline, CDR1 is LGHNA, CDR2 YSLEER. The length of the CDR3 is 16 residues.

The gene calls are TRBV9 and TRBJ1-1, with 7 bases identical to TRBD1. Germline trimming cut 3 bases from V and 5 bases from J; bases unmatched to any gene: 7. The CDR3 sequence is 14 residues long. Germline V lookup: CDR1 SGDLS, CDR2 YYNGEE. The CDR3 region has the DNA TGTGCCAGCAGCGGACAGGGCGGTGGGACTGAAGCTTTCTTT. The encoded protein is CASSGQGGGTEAFF.

The J gene is TRBJ2-5, the V gene TRBV7-2, with unresolved D. V was cut by 6 bases and J by 0 bases, with 11 bases left in between. This CDR3 is 14 amino acids long. CDR1 and CDR2 from the germline V gene are SGHTA and FQGNSA. The CDR3 sequence is CASRQSRYQETQYF. The CDR3 region has the DNA TGTGCCAGCAGACAGAGCCGGTACCAAGAGACCCAGTACTTC.

V is TRBV19 and J is TRBJ1-3; D might be TRBD1 (6 bases). V lost 2 bases, J lost 0 bases, and 14 bases lay in between. Looked up from germline, CDR1 is LNHDA and CDR2 is SQIVND (reference sequence). The CDR3 is made up of 17 amino acids. In DNA form, the CDR3 reads TGTGCCAGTAGTATAAAGGACAGCCGCCTCTCTGGAAACACCATATATTTT. Its translation: CASSIKDSRLSGNTIYF.

The genes are TRBV15 and TRBJ1-1; D unclear. Per germline, CDR1 LNHNV and CDR2 YYDKDF (reference sequence). The CDR3 spans 12 residues. V was clipped by 1 base and J by 6 bases, with 6 bases between them. The CDR3 nucleotides are TGTGCCACCAGCAGAGGAGAGGCTGAAGCTTTCTTT. Its protein product is CATSRGEAEAFF.

This clone was seen more than once but under ten times. The rearrangement joins TRBV30 to TRBJ1-5; no clear D gene. The germline V gene has CDR1 GTSNPN and CDR2 SVGIG (reference sequence). Trimming left V 2 bases short and J 3 bases short, with 8 bases between. This CDR3 has 13 amino acids. The CDR3 coding sequence is TGTGCCTGGAGTCCTACCTTCAATCAGCCCCAGCATTTT. This gives the protein CAWSPTFNQPQHF.

This chain links TRBV6-6 with TRBJ1-3; 8 nucleotides line up with TRBD1. J lost 4 bases, V lost 2 bases, and 4 bases had no gene match. The CDR3 runs 15 residues. Germline V CDR1 and CDR2: MNHNY, SVGAGI (reference sequence). CDR3 protein: CASSYPGTGGNTIYF. CDR3 nucleotides: TGTGCCAGCAGTTACCCCGGGACAGGCGGAAACACCATATATTTT.

The chain combines TRBV29-1 with TRBJ2-3; 8 bases map to TRBD1. The CDR3 length is 11 residues. CDR1 is SQVTM and CDR2 is ANQGSEA in the germline V gene. J lost 5 bases, V lost 6 bases, and 1 base had no gene match. CDR3: CSVDRGDTQYF. CDR3 nucleotides: TGCAGCGTCGACAGGGGAGATACGCAGTATTTT.

This chain connects TRBV30 to TRBJ2-5; D is undetermined. The J call may be incorrect, as the DNA end agrees better with TRBJ2-7. This CDR3 contains 13 residues. Germline V gene sequence: CDR1 GTSNPN, CDR2 SVGIG (reference sequence). In DNA form, the CDR3 reads TGTGCCTGGAGTGTATCTGCGCATTACGAGCAGTACTTC. It specifies CAWSVSAHYEQYF.

The rearrangement joins TRBV5-6 to TRBJ1-3; TRBD1 might be the D (5 bases). This CDR3 has 16 residues. V lost 3 bases and J lost 0, with 13 bases in between. Germline CDR1 SGHDT, CDR2 YYEEEE. The CDR3 here is CASSYLRQNSGNTIYF. In DNA form, the CDR3 reads TGTGCCAGCAGCTACCTTAGACAGAACTCTGGAAACACCATATATTTT.